This T cell receptor beta chain was retrieved from a study of T cell responses to AZD1222 COVID-19 vaccine (dated by TCRdb to the early 2020s). Notes on the research overall: A total of 230 to 250 trial participants underwent TCR sequencing, of whom about 210 had received two doses of AZD1222 and roughly 26 had received two doses of the MenACWY control vaccine. Trial participants were enrolled into age subgroups of 18-55, 56-69 and 70-plus years, which contained 148, 28 and 57 TCR-sequenced participants, respectively. General conclusions and limits of the study: Conclusions about previously exposed vaccinees are limited because only five to seven AZD1222 recipients were SARS-CoV-2 seropositive at baseline. Spike-specific TCR breadth and depth rose significantly after two AZD1222 doses compared with day 0 and with MenACWY recipients. Participants were mostly white British and included more females than males, and it was suggested by the authors that clonal diversity may have been underestimated. Vaccine-associated CD4 TCRs spanned the whole spike protein, with dominant responses in regions 160-218 and 743-854. Because no day 14 peak-response samples were available, the repertoires could be characterized only after the peak T cell response. Epitopes outside the regions mutated in the B.1.351 and B.1.1.7 variants were reportedly recognized by nearly half of the unique spike-specific TCRs. The 56-69-year group was small, and its depth increase did not reach significance, likely because of low power.

The germline V gene (reference sequence) yields GTSNPN for CDR1 and SVGIG for CDR2. V sheds 8 bases and J sheds 4 bases, leaving 11 bases between their ends. The CDR3 spans 11 residues, from the cysteine through the phenylalanine. Just the 33-base CDR3 DNA is kept, in frame starting at base 1. About this clone itself: It lacks a known antigen. Per-base qualities were not stored, and no clone one base away is much larger.

The CDR3 regions of human TCRbeta chains were subjected to immunosequencing. On the authors' methods: Repertoire TCRs were matched against a reference library of SARS-CoV-2-specific TCRs generated with the MIRA antigen-specificity platform. Breadth was defined as the fraction of unique TCRs that were SARS-CoV-2-associated, and depth was defined as the fraction of total T cells that were SARS-CoV-2-associated. Using the MIRA data, each spike-specific TCR was mapped to the spike region that the TCR reacts to and placed in a CD4 or CD8 class. Log10-transformed breadth and depth values were compared by one-way ANOVA with Sidak's multiple comparisons tests. Drawn from immuneACCESS, this table holds only the in-frame rearrangements with V and J called that TCRdb kept. Clones are partly lost; checked studies trace under half to an unresolved V gene and leave the rest unexplained. V, J and clone size are those of that table, while D and trimming were read from the DNA. The sample profile shows around 120,000 clones; 88% of them were found once. The ten biggest clones cover 18% of the sample.

Explained via the paper, the time point label denotes: baseline before first vaccination. Read against the paper, the sample's treatment or condition label means: meningococcal conjugate vaccine given as trial control. Samples from vaccinated people were obtained from the UK trials COV001 and COV002, which included a single-blind randomized controlled phase 2/3 trial of AZD1222 (ChAdOx1 nCoV-19) in healthy adults. For TCRbeta chain sequencing, PBMC samples from trial participants were taken at day 0 and at day 28 after the second dose. The starting material was peripheral blood, obtained on day 0 of MenACWY control vaccination. The origin of this receptor is an adult in good health. This chain is built from TRBV30 and TRBJ1-1, with the D gene call left open. Here is the DNA: TGTGCCCGGCGGGTGGCCACTGAAGCTTTCTTT. It specifies CARRVATEAFF.